This T cell receptor beta chain emerged from a study of shared clonotypes between healthy human individuals (dated by TCRdb to the early 2020s). With respect to the entire study: The cohort comprised a couple of women and a few men aged 18 to 49 years. Between about 0.94 and 8.9 billion PBMCs per donor were obtained by leukapheresis. To increase sequencing depth and limit assay-specific biases, different laboratories used diverse techniques to prepare libraries and sequence TCR repertoires. For each donor, CD4 naive and CD4 memory were each run on three plates, CD8 naive on two plates, and CD8 memory on one plate. To estimate repertoire size and how much clonotypes are shared between individuals, the study performed deep sequencing of blood TCR repertoires from 4 to 6 healthy adults. Here is what the overall study found, with its caveats: The small number of donors limited the genetic and exposure-history diversity represented. Naive subsets generally had larger estimated clonotype richness than memory subsets. Roughly 5% of naive CD4, 3.5% of naive CD8, approximately 2.2% of memory CD4, and approximately 0.4% of memory CD8 clonotypes were shared across several donors. Compared with non-shared clonotypes, clonotypes shared by all four sorted-subset donors had higher generation probabilities. Incomplete sequencing was indicated by rarefaction of sorted-subset datasets, despite the large sequencing depth. Based on pairwise subsampling, the degree of clonotype sharing among donors was expected to be affected by sequencing depth. Sampling was restricted to blood, and TCR repertoires in tissues likely differ from the TCR repertoires found in blood.

Using the deep immunoSEQ assay, TCR CDR3 regions were amplified from genomic DNA by multiplex PCR. For each cell subset, the extracted genomic DNA was distributed evenly across all wells of several immunoSEQ 96-well plates, and each plate served as one replicate. For sorted subsets, 200 ng of genomic DNA, equivalent to 30,000 or so T cell genomes, went into each replicate PCR. Purified libraries were measured with a Qubit 3.0 fluorometer, size-checked on a Bioanalyzer 2100, and measured again with the KAPA Library Quantification kit. Every immunoSEQ 96-well plate was sequenced on a separate single-read 150-cycle Illumina NextSeq 550 flow cell. On the authors' methods: Because the immunoSEQ output included only junctional sequences and no quality scores, the filtering could not be the same as the filtering used for full-length reads. To assign V/J genes and CDR3, sequences were annotated using PyIR, a Python wrapper for IgBLAST v1.9, with IMGT germline references. Reads were removed for weak V/J assignments (E-value above 1e-6), missing CDR3, stop codons, out-of-frame junctions, or ambiguous translated residues. A V3J clonotype was defined by an identical inferred V gene, J gene, and CDR3 amino acid sequence. To compute the percentage overlap between repertoires, the number of shared unique clonotypes was divided by the size of the smaller repertoire. Three approaches were used to assess repertoire richness: RTK rarefaction, the Chao1 estimator, and Recon v2.1 estimates of unobserved clonotypes. Generation probabilities were computed with OLGA for all TCRbeta clonotypes obtained by the gDNA method from a few donors. As stored in TCRdb, this immuneACCESS dataset retains in-frame rearrangements with V and J assigned. A fraction of the clones does not appear; measured against another copy, unresolved V genes explain less than half of the discrepancy, and the remainder lacks a known reason. Clonal size and the V and J genes are those of that table, whereas D and trimming came from the DNA. In all, the sample holds more than 500,000 clones, and around 96% of those were seen once. Together, the top ten hold approximately 0.06% of the sample.

Via the germline V gene, CDR1 is LGHNA and CDR2 YNFKEQ. Including cysteine and phenylalanine, the CDR3 has 14 amino acids. Just the 42-base CDR3 DNA is kept, in frame starting at base 1. The V end gives up 0 bases and the J end 6 bases, leaving 2 bases in the junction not matched to a gene. A word on this clone: It lacks a known antigen. No much larger clonotype is one base removed from it; base qualities were not supplied.

Donors were healthy HIV-negative adults with no recently reported acute infections or vaccinations. Every donor was a Caucasian adult living in Nashville, Tennessee, USA. Magnetic negative selection was used to enrich CD4+ T cells, after which naive cells were positively selected on CD45RA and the negative fraction became the memory subset. After blood collection by leukapheresis, PBMCs were isolated using Ficoll-Histopaque density gradient centrifugation and then cryopreserved in the vapor phase of liquid nitrogen. Analytical flow cytometry was used to check the purity and quantity of every magnetically sorted T cell population. Each sorted fraction had its genomic DNA isolated and then quantified by UV absorbance on a Nanodrop 2000c.

The sample taken for sequencing was naive CD4+ T cells sorted from blood. The sample's cell subset or site, from its label and the paper: CD45RA+ positively selected. In this chain, TRBV4-2 is recombined with TRBJ2-1, and TRBD2 matches 7 of the central bases. The clonotype was recovered from a woman aged 25 to 39 in good health. DNA sequence: TGTGCCAGCAGCCAAGATCCTAGCGGCAATGAGCAGTTCTTC. It translates as CASSQDPSGNEQFF.